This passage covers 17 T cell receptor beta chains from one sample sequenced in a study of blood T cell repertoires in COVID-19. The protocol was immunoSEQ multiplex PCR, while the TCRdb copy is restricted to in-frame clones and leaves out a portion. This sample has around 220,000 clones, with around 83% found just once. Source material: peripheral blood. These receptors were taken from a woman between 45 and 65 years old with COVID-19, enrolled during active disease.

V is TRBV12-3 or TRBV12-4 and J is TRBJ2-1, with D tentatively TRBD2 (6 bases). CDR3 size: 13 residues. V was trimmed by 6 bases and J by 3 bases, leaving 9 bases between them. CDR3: CASRDYLYNEQFF. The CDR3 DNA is TGTGCCAGCAGGGACTACCTCTACAATGAGCAGTTCTTC.

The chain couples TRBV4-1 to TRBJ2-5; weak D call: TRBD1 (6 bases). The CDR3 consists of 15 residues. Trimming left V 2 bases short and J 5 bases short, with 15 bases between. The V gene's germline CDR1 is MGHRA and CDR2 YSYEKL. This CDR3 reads CASSQLRTARETQYF. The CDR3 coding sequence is TGCGCCAGCAGCCAACTCCGGACAGCCCGGGAGACCCAGTACTTC.

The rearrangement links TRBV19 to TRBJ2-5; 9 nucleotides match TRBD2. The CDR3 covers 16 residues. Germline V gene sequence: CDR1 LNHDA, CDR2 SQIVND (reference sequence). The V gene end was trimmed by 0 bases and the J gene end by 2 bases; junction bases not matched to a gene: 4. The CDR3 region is CASSIDHGLAQETQYF. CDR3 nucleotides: TGTGCCAGTAGTATAGATCATGGACTAGCGCAAGAGACCCAGTACTTC.

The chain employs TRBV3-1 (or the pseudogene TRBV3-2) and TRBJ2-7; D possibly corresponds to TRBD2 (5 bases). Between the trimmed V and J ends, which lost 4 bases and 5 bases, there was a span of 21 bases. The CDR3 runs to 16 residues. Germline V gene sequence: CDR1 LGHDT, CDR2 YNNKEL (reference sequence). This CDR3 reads CASSRGASASPHEQYF. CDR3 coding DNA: TGTGCCAGCAGCCGCGGAGCTTCGGCTAGCCCCCACGAGCAGTACTTC.

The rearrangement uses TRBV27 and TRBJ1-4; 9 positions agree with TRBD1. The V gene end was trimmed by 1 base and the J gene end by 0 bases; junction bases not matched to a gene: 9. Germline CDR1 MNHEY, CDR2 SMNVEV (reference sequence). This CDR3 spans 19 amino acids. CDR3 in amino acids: CASSLFRDRVRATNEKLFF. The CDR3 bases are TGTGCCAGCAGTTTATTCCGGGACAGGGTCAGGGCAACTAATGAAAAACTGTTTTTT.

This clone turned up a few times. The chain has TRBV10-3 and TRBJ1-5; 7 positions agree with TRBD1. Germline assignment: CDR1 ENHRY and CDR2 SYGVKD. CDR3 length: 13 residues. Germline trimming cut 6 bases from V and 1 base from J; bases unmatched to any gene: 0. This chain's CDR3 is CAIRGQSNQPQHF. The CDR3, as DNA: TGTGCCATCAGGGGACAGAGCAATCAGCCCCAGCATTTT.

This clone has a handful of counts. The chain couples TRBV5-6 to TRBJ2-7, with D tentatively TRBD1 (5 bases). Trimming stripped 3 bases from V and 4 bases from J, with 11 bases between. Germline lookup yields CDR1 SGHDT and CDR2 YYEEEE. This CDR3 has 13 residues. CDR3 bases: TGTGCCAGCAGCTCAGGGCGTTTGTACGAGCAGTACTTC. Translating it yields CASSSGRLYEQYF.

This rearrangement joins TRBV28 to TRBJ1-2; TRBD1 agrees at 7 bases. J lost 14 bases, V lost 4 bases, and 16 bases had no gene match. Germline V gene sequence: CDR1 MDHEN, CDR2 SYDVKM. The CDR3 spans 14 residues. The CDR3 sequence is CASSSKRGRPARTF. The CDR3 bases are TGTGCCAGCAGTTCAAAAAGGGGGCGGCCGGCTCGAACCTTC.

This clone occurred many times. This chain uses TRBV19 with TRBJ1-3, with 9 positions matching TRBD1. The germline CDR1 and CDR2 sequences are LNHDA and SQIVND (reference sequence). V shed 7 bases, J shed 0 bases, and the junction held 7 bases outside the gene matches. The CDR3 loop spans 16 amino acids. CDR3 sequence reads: CASKAGTGLSGNTIYF. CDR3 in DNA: TGTGCCAGTAAAGCCGGGACAGGGCTCTCTGGAAACACCATATATTTT. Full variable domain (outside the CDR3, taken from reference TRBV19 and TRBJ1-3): DGGITQSPKYLFRKEGQNVTLSCEQNLNHDAMYWYRQDPGQGLRLIYYSQIVNDFQKGDIAEGYSVSREKKESFPLTVTSAQKNPTAFYLCASKAGTGLSGNTIYFGEGSWLTVV.

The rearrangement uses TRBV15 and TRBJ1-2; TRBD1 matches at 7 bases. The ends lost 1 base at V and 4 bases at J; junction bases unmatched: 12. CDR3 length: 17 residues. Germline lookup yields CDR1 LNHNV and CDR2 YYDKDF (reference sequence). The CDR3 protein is CATSRVTGAVNFYGYTF. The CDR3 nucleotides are TGTGCCACCAGCAGAGTTACAGGGGCCGTGAATTTCTATGGCTACACCTTC. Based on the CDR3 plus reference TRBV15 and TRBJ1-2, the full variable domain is DAMVIQNPRYQVTQFGKPVTLSCSQTLNHNVMYWYQQKSSQAPKLLFHYYDKDFNNEADTPDNFQSRRPNTSFCFLDIRSPGLGDTAMYLCATSRVTGAVNFYGYTFGSGTRLTVV.

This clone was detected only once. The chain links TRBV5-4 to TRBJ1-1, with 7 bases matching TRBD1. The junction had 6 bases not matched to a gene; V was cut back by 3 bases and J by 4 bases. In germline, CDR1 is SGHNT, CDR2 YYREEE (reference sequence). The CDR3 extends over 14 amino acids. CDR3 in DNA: TGTGCCAGCAGCTCGTACAGGGGTATCACTGAAGCTTTCTTT. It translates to CASSSYRGITEAFF.

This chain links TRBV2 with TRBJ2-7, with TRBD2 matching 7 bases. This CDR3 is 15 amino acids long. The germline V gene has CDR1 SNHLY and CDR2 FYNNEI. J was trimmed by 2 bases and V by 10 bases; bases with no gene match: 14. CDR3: CANKRASGATYEQYV. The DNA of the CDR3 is TGTGCCAACAAGCGGGCCAGCGGGGCGACCTACGAGCAGTACGTC.

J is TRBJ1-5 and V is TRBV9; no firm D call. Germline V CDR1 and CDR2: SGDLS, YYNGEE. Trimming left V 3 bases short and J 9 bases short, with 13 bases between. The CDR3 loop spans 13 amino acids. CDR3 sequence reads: CASSGEGLGPQHF. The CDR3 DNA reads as TGTGCCAGCAGCGGGGAGGGTTTAGGGCCCCAGCATTTT.

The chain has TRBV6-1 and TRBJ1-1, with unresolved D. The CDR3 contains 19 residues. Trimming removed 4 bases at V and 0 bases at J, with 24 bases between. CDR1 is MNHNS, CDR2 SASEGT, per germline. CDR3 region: CASSAPVRAGSRMNTEAFF. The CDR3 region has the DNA TGTGCCAGCAGTGCCCCGGTGAGGGCGGGTTCCAGGATGAACACTGAAGCTTTCTTT.

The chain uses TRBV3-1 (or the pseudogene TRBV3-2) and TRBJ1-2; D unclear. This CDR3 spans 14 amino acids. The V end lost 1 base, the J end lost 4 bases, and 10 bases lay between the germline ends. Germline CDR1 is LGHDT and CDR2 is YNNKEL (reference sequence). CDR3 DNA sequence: TGTGCCAGCAGCCAAGTTAATCGGGGCTATGGCTACACCTTC. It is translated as CASSQVNRGYGYTF.

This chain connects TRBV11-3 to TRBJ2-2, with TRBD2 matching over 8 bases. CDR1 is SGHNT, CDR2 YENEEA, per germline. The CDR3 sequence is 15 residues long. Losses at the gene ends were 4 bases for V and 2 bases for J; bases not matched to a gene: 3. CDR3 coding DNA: TGTGCCAGCAGCTCCCGGACTAGCAACACCGGGGAGCTGTTTTTT. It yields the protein CASSSRTSNTGELFF. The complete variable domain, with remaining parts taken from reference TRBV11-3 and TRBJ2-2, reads EAGVVQSPRYKIIEKKQPVAFWCNPISGHNTLYWYLQNLGQGPELLIRYENEEAVDDSQLPKDRFSAERLKGVDSTLKIQPAELGDSAVYLCASSSRTSNTGELFFGEGSRLTVL.

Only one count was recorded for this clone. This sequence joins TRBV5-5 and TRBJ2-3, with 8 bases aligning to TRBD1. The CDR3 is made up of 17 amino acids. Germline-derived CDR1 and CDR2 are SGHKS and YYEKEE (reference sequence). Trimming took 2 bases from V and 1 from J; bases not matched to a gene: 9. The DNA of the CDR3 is TGTGCCAGCAGCTTCTCAACCGGGACAGGCCGCACAGATACGCAGTATTTT. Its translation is CASSFSTGTGRTDTQYF.